Following are 9 T cell receptor beta chains from one sample sequenced in a study of T-cell memory formation after mild COVID-19. TCRdb called the 5' RACE reads again in MiXCR, with one record for every CDR3 protein. The table has fewer than 500,000 distinct CDR3 sequences, around 25% seen once. The material sequenced was PBMCs or a T cell subset sorted from them (not recorded which). The receptors derive from an adult woman who had mild COVID-19 (a few samples of this study predate the infection). Cell type and time point are not known.

This clonotype was counted ten times or more. The chain couples TRBV25-1 to TRBJ2-3, with D tentatively TRBD2 (6 bases). Germline V gene lookup returns CDR1 MGHDK and CDR2 SYGVNS. The CDR3 spans 15 residues. V was cut by 6 bases and J by 3 bases, with 16 bases left in between. CDR3 sequence reads: CASSSSVERTDTQYF. Written as DNA, the CDR3 is TGTGCCAGCAGCTCTAGCGTGGAGAGAACAGATACGCAGTATTTT.

This clonotype was seen a few times. This CDR3 reads CASSMTRGLGGYTF. CDR3 nucleotide sequence: TGTGCCAGTAGTATGACAAGGGGCCTCGGGGGCTACACCTTC. This chain connects TRBV19 to TRBJ1-2; D may be TRBD1 (5 bases). V was clipped by 3 bases and J by 8 bases, with 16 bases between them. Germline CDR1 LNHDA, CDR2 SQIVND (reference sequence). The CDR3 totals 14 residues.

This chain connects TRBV7-2 to TRBJ1-2, with 9 bases matching TRBD1. V shed 5 bases and J 5 bases; nucleotides not matched to a gene: 6. CDR1 is SGHTA and CDR2 is FQGNSA in the germline V gene. The CDR3 has 14 amino acids. CDR3 coding DNA: TGTGCCAGCAGCAGCCGGGACAGGGTATATGGCTACACCTTC. This sequence encodes CASSSRDRVYGYTF.

V is TRBV18 and J is TRBJ2-2; D ambiguous. The CDR3 sequence is 15 residues long. Germline V gives CDR1 KGHSH, CDR2 LQKENI. Trimming pared 1 base from V and 6 bases from J, leaving 12 bases between. CDR3 in DNA: TGTGCCAGCTCACCACTAAGGTCTACATCCGGGGAGCTGTTTTTT. This gives the protein CASSPLRSTSGELFF.

The chain is built from TRBV29-1 and TRBJ2-5; D not certain. The CDR3 consists of 14 residues. The ends were cut back, 5 bases at V and 4 bases at J, with 17 bases in the middle. Germline CDR1 is SQVTM and CDR2 is ANQGSEA. CDR3 coding DNA: TGCAGCGTTCCGTTGGTGACAATCAGAGAGACCCAGTACTTC. This gives the protein CSVPLVTIRETQYF.

This clonotype was observed many times. The chain combines TRBV20-1 with TRBJ2-6, with D uncertain. CDR1 DFQATT and CDR2 SNEGSKA come from the germline V gene (reference sequence). Trimming left V 3 bases short and J 0 bases short, with 12 bases between. CDR3 length: 16 amino acids. CDR3 nucleotide sequence: TGCAGTGCTAGTTCGGCCAGCCGCTCTGGGGCCAACGTCCTGACTTTC. Protein sequence: CSASSASRSGANVLTF.

This clonotype was counted a few times. V gene TRBV2 combines with J gene TRBJ2-7; 10 nucleotides match TRBD2. Germline V gene lookup returns CDR1 SNHLY and CDR2 FYNNEI. V was clipped by 1 base and J by 11 bases; unmatched bases: 11. This CDR3 has 15 amino acids. The chain's CDR3 is CASSEGTSGKVGEYF. The CDR3 DNA reads as TGTGCCAGCAGTGAAGGTACTAGCGGGAAGGTTGGGGAGTACTTC.

This clonotype was detected a few times. The rearrangement uses TRBV9 and TRBJ2-3; possibly TRBD2 for D (5 bases). Trimming stripped 0 bases from V and 1 base from J, with 12 bases between. The length of the CDR3 is 16 residues. Germline CDR1 SGDLS, CDR2 YYNGEE. The CDR3 reads CASSVEGVTGTDTQYF. As DNA, the CDR3 is TGTGCCAGCAGCGTAGAGGGAGTCACTGGCACAGATACGCAGTATTTT.

This clonotype has only a few counts. The CDR3 loop reads CASSSSVGTEAFF. Here the CDR3 DNA reads TGTGCCAGCAGCTCGTCAGTGGGCACTGAAGCTTTCTTT. The J gene is TRBJ1-1, the V gene TRBV7-9; D ambiguous. The V gene lost 4 bases and the J gene lost 4 bases, with 10 bases spanning the gap. This CDR3 is built from 13 residues. The V gene's germline CDR1 is SEHNR and CDR2 FQNEAQ (reference sequence).